This record covers a single TCR beta chain. Its specificity is unknown. Blood draws occurred at baseline, cycle 4 day 1, and cycle 7 day 1. Profiled with immunoSEQ multiplex PCR; TCRdb holds only in-frame clones, not every one. The table includes 52,000 or so clones, less than 85% detected once. The germline gives CDR1 SQVTM, CDR2 ANQGSEA. V was cut by 7 bases and J by 9 bases, with 19 bases left in between. CDR3 length equals 13 residues. This specimen belongs to a study of OX40 agonist ivuxolimab in advanced cancers. Looking at the study overall: From roughly 23 to 90 years was the age range, with a mean of about 54 years, and around 83% were male. Partial responses were achieved by three patients, of whom one had hepatocellular carcinoma and two had cutaneous melanoma.

Study results and caveats: CD4+ and CD8+ blood T cells expanded clonally by week 6 at 0.1 to 3.0 mg/kg.

The specimen comprised CD4+ or CD8+ T cells sorted from blood, sampled in a trial of the OX40 agonist ivuxolimab. The TCR sequence derives from an adult with an advanced solid tumor such as melanoma, head and neck, liver or kidney cancer. The chain has TRBV29-1 and TRBJ2-1; no clear D gene. CDR3 sequence reads: CSGTGPTTAEQFF. CDR3 nucleotides: TGCAGCGGAACCGGCCCAACTACGGCTGAGCAGTTCTTC.